These T cell receptor beta chains were read from a single sample in a study of cytomegalovirus exposure and HLA in healthy donors. Profiled with immunoSEQ multiplex PCR; TCRdb holds only in-frame clones, not every one. The table has about 110,000 clones, roughly 80% seen once. Input material: PBMCs. The origin of the receptors is a man in his fifties or sixties in good health and CMV-seronegative. Each CDR3 is given with its conserved first and last residue. D genes are given only for firm matches. Only some rows state a clone size, as once, few, many or a class for expanded clones.

. | . | TRBJ1-1 | TRBV7-2 | CASSFTGGGNTEAFF | TGTGCCAGCAGCTTTACGGGAGGTGGGAACACTGAAGCTTTCTTT
. | . | TRBJ2-6 | TRBV4-1 | CASSRISSGANVLTF | TGCGCCAGCAGCCGTATTAGCTCTGGGGCCAACGTCCTGACTTTC
. | TRBD1 | TRBJ2-5 | TRBV28 | CASSKPQGAVETQYF | TGTGCCAGCAGCAAACCCCAGGGGGCGGTGGAGACCCAGTACTTC
. | . | TRBJ2-2 | TRBV7-3 | CASSLVPGELFF | TGTGCCAGCAGCTTAGTCCCGGGGGAGCTGTTTTTT
. | TRBD1 | TRBJ2-6 | TRBV19 | CASSIYRTGVSGANVLTF | TGTGCCAGTAGTATATACCGGACAGGGGTCTCTGGGGCCAACGTCCTGACTTTC
. | . | TRBJ2-7 | TRBV30 | CAWSEQYEQYF | TGTGCCTGGAGTGAACAGTACGAGCAGTACTTC
. | . | TRBJ2-5 | TRBV7-2 | CASSSRGLEETQYF | TGTGCCAGCAGCTCAAGGGGCCTTGAAGAGACCCAGTACTTC
. | TRBD1 | TRBJ2-2 | TRBV5-1 | CASSAGQGMNTGELFF | TGCGCCAGCAGCGCCGGACAGGGGATGAACACCGGGGAGCTGTTTTTT
. | . | TRBJ2-3 | TRBV7-2 | CASSLLSGYGTDTQYF | TGTGCCAGCAGCTTATTATCGGGGTACGGCACAGATACGCAGTATTTT
. | TRBD2 | TRBJ2-1 | TRBV7-2 | CASSLSGGLGNEQFF | TGTGCCAGCAGCCTTAGCGGGGGCTTGGGCAATGAGCAGTTCTTC
. | TRBD2 | TRBJ2-2 | TRBV7-9 | CASSLVDGGTGELFF | TGTGCCAGCAGCTTAGTTGACGGGGGGACCGGGGAGCTGTTTTTT
. | TRBD2 | TRBJ2-7 | TRBV5-1 | CASSLALAGYEQYF | TGCGCCAGCAGCTTGGCACTAGCGGGATACGAGCAGTACTTC
. | . | TRBJ1-2 | TRBV5-4 | CASSFMGLGAYGYTF | TGTGCCAGCAGCTTCATGGGTTTGGGGGCCTATGGCTACACCTTC
. | TRBD1 | TRBJ1-3 | TRBV4-1 | CASSPEQGRRNTIYF | TGCGCCAGCAGCCCAGAACAGGGGAGGCGGAACACCATATATTTT
. | . | TRBJ2-1 | TRBV29-1 | CSVGAVYNEQFF | TGCAGCGTTGGGGCTGTCTACAATGAGCAGTTCTTC
. | TRBD1 | TRBJ2-7 | TRBV11-2 | CASSLTGQGSYEQYF | TGTGCCAGCAGCTTAACGGGACAGGGATCGTACGAGCAGTACTTC
. | . | TRBJ1-4 | TRBV4-3 | CASSRGGGNEKLFF | TGCGCCAGCAGCCGGGGGGGCGGTAATGAAAAACTGTTTTTT
. | . | TRBJ1-6 | TRBV11-3 | CASSSTGNSPLHF | TGTGCCAGCAGCTCAACAGGGAATTCACCCCTCCACTTT
. | TRBD1 | TRBJ1-5 | TRBV5-3 | CARSLDRDTLSNQPQHF | TGTGCCAGAAGCCTCGACAGGGATACTCTTAGCAATCAGCCCCAGCATTTT
. | . | TRBJ2-6 | TRBV6-1 | CASSGQRPSGANVLTF | TGTGCCAGCAGTGGACAGCGACCCTCTGGGGCCAACGTCCTGACTTTC
. | . | TRBJ1-1 | TRBV11-2 | CASSSSMRADTEAFF | TGTGCCAGCAGCTCCTCCATGAGGGCAGACACTGAAGCTTTCTTT
. | TRBD1 | TRBJ1-2 | TRBV28 | CASSLGQGYGYTF | TGTGCCAGCAGCCTGGGACAGGGCTATGGCTACACCTTC
. | . | TRBJ2-7 | TRBV27 | CASSFKGHSYEQYF | TGTGCCAGCAGTTTTAAGGGGCACTCCTACGAGCAGTACTTC
. | . | TRBJ2-3 | TRBV9 | CASSVGLAEDTQYF | TGTGCCAGCAGCGTAGGTCTAGCAGAAGATACGCAGTATTTT
. | TRBD1 | TRBJ1-2 | TRBV5-1 | CASSPGQGSYGYTF | TGCGCCAGCAGCCCAGGACAGGGTAGCTATGGCTACACCTTC
few | TRBD1 | TRBJ1-2 | TRBV2 | CASSEVRDSYGYTF | TGTGCCAGCAGTGAAGTCCGGGACAGCTATGGCTACACCTTC
few | . | TRBJ1-2 | TRBV7-9 | CASSLGREDGYTF | TGTGCCAGCAGCTTAGGCAGGGAAGATGGCTACACCTTC
once | . | TRBJ1-6 | TRBV10-3 | CAISDPAGHNSPLHF | TGTGCCATCAGTGACCCCGCTGGGCATAATTCACCCCTCCACTTT
. | . | TRBJ2-1 | TRBV29-1 | CSVEDPGGPSYNEQFF | TGCAGCGTTGAAGATCCCGGGGGGCCCTCCTACAATGAGCAGTTCTTC
. | . | TRBJ1-5 | TRBV27 | CASSNDPRQPQHF | TGTGCCAGCAGTAACGACCCGAGGCAGCCCCAGCATTTT
. | TRBD1 | TRBJ2-2 | TRBV5-1 | CASTRTGYAGELFF | TGCGCCAGCACACGGACAGGGTATGCCGGGGAGCTGTTTTTT
. | TRBD2 | TRBJ2-1 | TRBV5-1 | CASSAGLADYNEQFF | TGCGCCAGCAGCGCGGGACTAGCGGACTACAATGAGCAGTTCTTC
. | . | TRBJ1-2 | TRBV5-1 | CASSLDGSDGYTF | TGCGCCAGCAGCTTGGACGGTTCGGATGGCTACACCTTC
. | . | TRBJ2-2 | TRBV12-5 | CASGLVPKDRNTGELFF | TGTGCTAGTGGTTTGGTACCAAAGGACAGAAACACCGGGGAGCTGTTTTTT
. | TRBD1 | TRBJ1-2 | TRBV7-2 | CASSTTGFGYTF | TGTGCCAGCAGCACGACAGGGTTTGGCTACACCTTC
. | TRBD1 | TRBJ1-2 | TRBV9 | CASSFTGTGSGYTF | TGTGCCAGCAGCTTCACCGGGACAGGGTCTGGCTACACCTTC
. | TRBD1 | TRBJ1-2 | TRBV28 | CASIVGGAGGVGRGLYGYTF | TGTGCCAGCATTGTTGGAGGGGCAGGGGGCGTCGGGCGGGGCTTGTATGGCTACACCTTC
. | . | TRBJ1-2 | TRBV11-2 | CASSLAGYGYTF | TGTGCCAGCAGCTTAGCGGGCTATGGCTACACCTTC
. | . | TRBJ1-2 | TRBV5-1 | CASSLNAGTTSNYGYTF | TGCGCCAGCAGCTTGAACGCGGGAACCACCTCTAACTATGGCTACACCTTC
. | TRBD1 | TRBJ2-2 | TRBV7-9 | CASSFGQGFSTGELFF | TGTGCCAGCAGCTTCGGACAGGGGTTTAGCACCGGGGAGCTGTTTTTT